The clone carrying this T cell receptor beta chain was seen only a few times. What it binds is not known. Mouse gene names and germline throughout. With the read ending 1 residue before the CDR3 end, the germline J gene is used to fill in that end. The sample originates from a study of tissue T cells after allogeneic stem cell transplantation. General study findings and limits: The study did not identify alloreactive or antigen-specific tissue TCRs, and some clones might be persisting host cells. Shared clones across patients were few; motif clustering revealed tissue-specific shared signatures. Only a limited share of tissue TCRs appeared in blood or spleen. This small cohort was clinically heterogeneous, and sampling depth was a limitation.

Germline values: CDR1 SNHLY, CDR2 FYNGKV (reference sequence). The CDR3 covers 12 residues. Trimming removed 1 base at V and 4 bases at J, with 5 bases between. Data came from immunoSEQ multiplex PCR; TCRdb stores just in-frame clones and leaves some out. The repertoire consists of around 51,000 clones, with around 66% occurring once and the leading ten covering 0.55%. The chain recombines TRBV3 with TRBJ2-7; no definite D call. Sequenced sample: sorted cells pooled from one or two spleens. This receptor was identified in a pool of C57BL/6 mice in good health. The CDR3 region is CASSLVEYEQYF. Partial CDR3 DNA: TGTGCCAGCAGCTTAGTGGAGTATGAACAGTAC.